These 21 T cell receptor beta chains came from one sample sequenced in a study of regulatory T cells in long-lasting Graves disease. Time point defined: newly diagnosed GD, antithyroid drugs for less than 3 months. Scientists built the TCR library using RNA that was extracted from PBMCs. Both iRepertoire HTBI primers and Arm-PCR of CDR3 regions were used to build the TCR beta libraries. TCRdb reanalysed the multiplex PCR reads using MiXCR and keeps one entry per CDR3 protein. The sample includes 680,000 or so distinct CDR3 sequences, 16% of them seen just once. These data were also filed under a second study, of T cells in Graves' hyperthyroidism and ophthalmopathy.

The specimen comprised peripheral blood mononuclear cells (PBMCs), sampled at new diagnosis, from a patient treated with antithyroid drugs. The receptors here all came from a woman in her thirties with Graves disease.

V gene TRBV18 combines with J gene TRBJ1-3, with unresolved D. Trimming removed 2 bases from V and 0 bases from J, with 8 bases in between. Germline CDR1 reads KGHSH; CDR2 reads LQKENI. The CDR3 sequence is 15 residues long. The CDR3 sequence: CASSPEGRSGNTIYF. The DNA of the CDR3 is TGTGCCAGCTCACCAGAGGGCCGCTCTGGAAACACCATATATTTT.

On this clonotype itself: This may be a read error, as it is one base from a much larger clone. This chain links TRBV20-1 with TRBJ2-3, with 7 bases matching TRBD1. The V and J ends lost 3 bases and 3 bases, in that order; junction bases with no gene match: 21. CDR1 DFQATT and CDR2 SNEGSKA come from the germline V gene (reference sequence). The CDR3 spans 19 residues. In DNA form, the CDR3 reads TGCAGTGCTAGGGGGGTCGGACAGGCCTTTATTCGTCTGACAGATACGCAGTATTTT. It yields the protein CSARGVGQAFIRLTDTQYF.

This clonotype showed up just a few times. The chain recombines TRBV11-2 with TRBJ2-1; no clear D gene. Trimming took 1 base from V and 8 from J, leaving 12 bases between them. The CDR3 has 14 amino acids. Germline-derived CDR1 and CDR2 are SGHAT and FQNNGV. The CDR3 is CASSLGWVGHEQFF. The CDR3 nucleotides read TGTGCCAGCAGCTTAGGGTGGGTGGGCCATGAGCAGTTCTTC.

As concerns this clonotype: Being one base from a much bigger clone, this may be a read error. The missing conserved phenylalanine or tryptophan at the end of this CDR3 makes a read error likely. Here the CDR3 DNA reads TGTGCCAGCAGTCCTAGCGGGGGCTCCTACAATGAGCAGTTCCTC. Encoded protein: CASSPSGGSYNEQFL. The chain is built from TRBV2 and TRBJ2-1, with 10 nucleotides matching TRBD2. The CDR3 consists of 15 residues. V lost 5 bases and J lost 0; bases outside the gene matches: 1. CDR1 and CDR2 from the germline V gene are SNHLY and FYNNEI.

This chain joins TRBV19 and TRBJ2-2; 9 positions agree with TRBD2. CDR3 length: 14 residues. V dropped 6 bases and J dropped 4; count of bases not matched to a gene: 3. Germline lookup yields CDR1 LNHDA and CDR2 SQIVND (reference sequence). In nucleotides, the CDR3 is TGTGCCAGTAGACTAGCGGGTCCCACCGGGGAGCTGTTTTTT. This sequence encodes CASRLAGPTGELFF.

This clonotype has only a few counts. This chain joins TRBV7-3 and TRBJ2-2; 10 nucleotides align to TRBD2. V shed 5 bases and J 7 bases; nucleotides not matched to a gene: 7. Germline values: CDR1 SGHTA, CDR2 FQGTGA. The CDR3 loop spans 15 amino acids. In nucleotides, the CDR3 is TGTGCCAGCAGCCCCCGGATAGCGGGAGGCGGGGAGCTGTTTTTT. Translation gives CASSPRIAGGGELFF.

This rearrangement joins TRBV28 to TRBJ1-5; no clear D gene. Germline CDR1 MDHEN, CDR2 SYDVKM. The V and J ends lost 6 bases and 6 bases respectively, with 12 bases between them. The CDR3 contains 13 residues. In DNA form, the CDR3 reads TGTGCCAGCAGAGACCCCGTCCGTCAGCCCCAGCATTTT. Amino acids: CASRDPVRQPQHF.

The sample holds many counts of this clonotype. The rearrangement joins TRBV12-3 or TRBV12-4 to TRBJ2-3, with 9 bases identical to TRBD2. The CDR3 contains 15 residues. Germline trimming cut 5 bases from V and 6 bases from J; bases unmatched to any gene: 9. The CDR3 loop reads CASSLRVAGADTQYF. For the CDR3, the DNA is TGTGCCAGCAGTCTCCGGGTAGCGGGAGCCGATACGCAGTATTTT.

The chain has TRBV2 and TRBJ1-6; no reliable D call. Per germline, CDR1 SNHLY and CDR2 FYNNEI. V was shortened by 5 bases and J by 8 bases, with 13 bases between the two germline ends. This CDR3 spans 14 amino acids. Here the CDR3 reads CASSFLLGDSPLHF. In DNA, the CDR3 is TGTGCCAGCAGTTTCCTACTTGGGGATTCACCCCTCCACTTT.

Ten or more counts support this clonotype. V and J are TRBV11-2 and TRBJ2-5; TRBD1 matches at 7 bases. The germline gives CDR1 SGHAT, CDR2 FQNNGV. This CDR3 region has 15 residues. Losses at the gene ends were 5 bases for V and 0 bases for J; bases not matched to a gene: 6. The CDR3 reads CASSGRDRDQETQYF. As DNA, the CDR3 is TGTGCCAGCAGCGGCCGGGACAGAGACCAAGAGACCCAGTACTTC.

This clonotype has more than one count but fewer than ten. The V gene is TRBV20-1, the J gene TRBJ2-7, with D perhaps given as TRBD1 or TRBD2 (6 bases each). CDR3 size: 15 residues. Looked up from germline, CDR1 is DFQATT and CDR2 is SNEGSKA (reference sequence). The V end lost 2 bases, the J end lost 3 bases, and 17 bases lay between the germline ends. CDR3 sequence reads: CSARLIARGGYEQYF. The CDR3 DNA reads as TGCAGTGCTAGATTGATAGCCAGGGGAGGCTACGAGCAGTACTTC.

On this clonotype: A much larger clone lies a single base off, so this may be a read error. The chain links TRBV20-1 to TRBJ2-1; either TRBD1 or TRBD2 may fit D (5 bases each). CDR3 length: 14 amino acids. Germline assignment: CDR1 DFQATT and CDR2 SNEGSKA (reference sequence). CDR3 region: CGASRDAGYNEQFF. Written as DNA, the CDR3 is TGCGGTGCTTCCCGGGACGCCGGGTACAATGAGCAGTTCTTC.

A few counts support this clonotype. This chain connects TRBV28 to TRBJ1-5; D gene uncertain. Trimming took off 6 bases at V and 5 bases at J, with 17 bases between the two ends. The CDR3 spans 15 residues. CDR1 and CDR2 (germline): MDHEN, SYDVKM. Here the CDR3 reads CASSPLTWTYQPQHF. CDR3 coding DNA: TGTGCCAGCAGCCCTCTAACATGGACCTATCAGCCCCAGCATTTT.

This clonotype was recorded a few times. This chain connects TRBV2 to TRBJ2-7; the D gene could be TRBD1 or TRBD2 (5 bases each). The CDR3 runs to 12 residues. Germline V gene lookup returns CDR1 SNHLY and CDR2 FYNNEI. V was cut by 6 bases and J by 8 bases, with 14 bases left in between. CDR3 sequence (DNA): TGTGCCAGCAGCGGGGCCAATACGAAGCAGTACTTC. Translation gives CASSGANTKQYF. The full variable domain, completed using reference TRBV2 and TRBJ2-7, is EPEVTQTPSHQVTQMGQEVILRCVPISNHLYFYWYRQILGQKVEFLVSFYNNEISEKSEIFDDQFSVERPDGSNFTLKIRSTKLEDSAMYFCASSGANTKQYFGPGTRLTVT.

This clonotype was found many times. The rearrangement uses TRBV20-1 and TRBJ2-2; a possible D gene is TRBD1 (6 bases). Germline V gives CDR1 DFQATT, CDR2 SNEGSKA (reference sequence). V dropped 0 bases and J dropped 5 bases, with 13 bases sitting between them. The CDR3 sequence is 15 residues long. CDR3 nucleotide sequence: TGCAGTGCTAGAGATACAGGGCCGAGGACCGGGGAGCTGTTTTTT. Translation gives CSARDTGPRTGELFF.

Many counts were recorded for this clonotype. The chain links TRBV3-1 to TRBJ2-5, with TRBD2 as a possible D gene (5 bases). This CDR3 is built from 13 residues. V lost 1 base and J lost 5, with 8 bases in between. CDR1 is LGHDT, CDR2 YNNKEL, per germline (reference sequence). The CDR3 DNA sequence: TGTGCCAGCAGCCAAGGATTAGCGGAGACCCAGTACTTC. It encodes CASSQGLAETQYF.

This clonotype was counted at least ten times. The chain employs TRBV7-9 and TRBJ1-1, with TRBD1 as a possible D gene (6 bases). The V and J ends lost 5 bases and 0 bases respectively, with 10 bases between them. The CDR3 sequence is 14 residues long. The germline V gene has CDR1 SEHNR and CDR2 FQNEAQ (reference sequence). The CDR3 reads CASSPGQLNTEAFF. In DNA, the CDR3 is TGTGCCAGCAGCCCTGGACAGCTGAACACTGAAGCTTTCTTT.

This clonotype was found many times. CDR3 nucleotides: TGCAGTGCCGACGATAGTTTTAATCAGCCCCAGCATTTT. Protein: CSADDSFNQPQHF. The chain recombines TRBV20-1 with TRBJ1-5; unclear D gene. V was pared by 6 bases and J by 4 bases, with 13 bases between. The CDR3 length is 13 residues. The germline V gene has CDR1 DFQATT and CDR2 SNEGSKA (reference sequence).

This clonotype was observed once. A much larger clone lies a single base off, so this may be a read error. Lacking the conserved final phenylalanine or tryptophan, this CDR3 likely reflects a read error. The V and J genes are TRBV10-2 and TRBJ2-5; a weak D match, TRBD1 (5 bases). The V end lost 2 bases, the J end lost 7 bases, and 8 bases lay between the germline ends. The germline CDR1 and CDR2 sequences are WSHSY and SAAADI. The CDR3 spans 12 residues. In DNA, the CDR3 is TGCGCCAGCAGTGAGAACCAGGGGACCCAGTACCTC. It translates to CASSENQGTQYL.

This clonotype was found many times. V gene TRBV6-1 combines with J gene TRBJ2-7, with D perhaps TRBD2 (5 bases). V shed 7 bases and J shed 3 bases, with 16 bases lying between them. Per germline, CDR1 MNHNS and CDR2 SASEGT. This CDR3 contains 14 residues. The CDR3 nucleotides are TGTGCCAGCACCATCGGAGGAGATTTCTACGAGCAGTACTTC. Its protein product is CASTIGGDFYEQYF.

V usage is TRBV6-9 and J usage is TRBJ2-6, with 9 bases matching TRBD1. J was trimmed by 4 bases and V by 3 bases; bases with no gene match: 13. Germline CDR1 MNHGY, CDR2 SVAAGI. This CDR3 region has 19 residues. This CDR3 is CASSYVRDREEFGANVLTF. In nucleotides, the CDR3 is TGTGCCAGCAGTTACGTCCGGGACAGGGAAGAGTTCGGGGCCAACGTCCTGACTTTC.